This TCR beta chain was identified in a study of blood T cell repertoires in COVID-19. Study summary: T cells, B-cell-depleted T cells, or PBMCs provided the cDNA or gDNA that served as material.

After removal of 6 bases from V and 7 bases from J, the junction contained 11 bases not matched to a gene. The length of the CDR3 is 15 residues. Germline V CDR1 and CDR2: MDHEN, SYDVKM. In the study's own analysis: Counts of nucleated cells, estimated from reference gene primer amplification, were obtained. The method was immunoSEQ multiplex PCR; TCRdb's version includes in-frame clones alone and lacks a portion of them. That table is the source of V, J and clone size, and D and trimming were worked out from the DNA. Here the sample spans about 140,000 clones, approximately 80% being singletons. Sequenced: peripheral blood. The receptor's source is a woman at least 80 years old in a cohort sampled during active or convalescent COVID-19. The V and J genes are TRBV28 and TRBJ1-4; TRBD1 agrees at 7 bases. DNA for the CDR3: TGTGCCAGCAGCCAAATACAGGGGTTGGGTGAAAAACTGTTTTTT. The encoded protein is CASSQIQGLGEKLFF.